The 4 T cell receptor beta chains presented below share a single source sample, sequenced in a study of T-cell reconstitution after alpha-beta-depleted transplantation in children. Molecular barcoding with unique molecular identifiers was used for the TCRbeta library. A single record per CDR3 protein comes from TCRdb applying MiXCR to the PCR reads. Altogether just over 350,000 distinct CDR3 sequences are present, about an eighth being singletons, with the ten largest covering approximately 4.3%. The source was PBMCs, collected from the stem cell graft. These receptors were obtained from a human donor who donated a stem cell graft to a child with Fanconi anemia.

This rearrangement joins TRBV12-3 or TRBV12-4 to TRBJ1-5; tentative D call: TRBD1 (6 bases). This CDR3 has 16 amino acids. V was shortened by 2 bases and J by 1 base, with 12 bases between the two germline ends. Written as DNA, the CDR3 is TGTGCCAGCAGTTTAAATAGGGGACAAAGCAATCAGCCCCAGCATTTT. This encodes CASSLNRGQSNQPQHF.

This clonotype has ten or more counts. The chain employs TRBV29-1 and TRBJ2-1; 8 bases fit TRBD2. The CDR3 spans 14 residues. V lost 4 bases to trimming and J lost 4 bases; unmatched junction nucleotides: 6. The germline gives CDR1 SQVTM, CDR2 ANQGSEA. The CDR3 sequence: CSVGSSGGYNEQFF. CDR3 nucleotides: TGCAGCGTTGGATCGAGCGGGGGTTACAATGAGCAGTTCTTC.

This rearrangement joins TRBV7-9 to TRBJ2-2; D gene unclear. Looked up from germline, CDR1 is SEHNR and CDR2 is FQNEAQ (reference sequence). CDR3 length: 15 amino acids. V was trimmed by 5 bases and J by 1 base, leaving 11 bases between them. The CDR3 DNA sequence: TGTGCCAGCAGCAACCGTCCCGGGAACACCGGGGAGCTGTTTTTT. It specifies CASSNRPGNTGELFF.

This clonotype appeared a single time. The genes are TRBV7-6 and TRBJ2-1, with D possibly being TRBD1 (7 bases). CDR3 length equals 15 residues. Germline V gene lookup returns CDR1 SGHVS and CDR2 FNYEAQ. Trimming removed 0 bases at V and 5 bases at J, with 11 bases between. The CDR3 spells CASSLAPRGDNEQFF. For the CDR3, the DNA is TGTGCCAGCAGCTTAGCGCCCAGGGGGGACAATGAGCAGTTCTTC.